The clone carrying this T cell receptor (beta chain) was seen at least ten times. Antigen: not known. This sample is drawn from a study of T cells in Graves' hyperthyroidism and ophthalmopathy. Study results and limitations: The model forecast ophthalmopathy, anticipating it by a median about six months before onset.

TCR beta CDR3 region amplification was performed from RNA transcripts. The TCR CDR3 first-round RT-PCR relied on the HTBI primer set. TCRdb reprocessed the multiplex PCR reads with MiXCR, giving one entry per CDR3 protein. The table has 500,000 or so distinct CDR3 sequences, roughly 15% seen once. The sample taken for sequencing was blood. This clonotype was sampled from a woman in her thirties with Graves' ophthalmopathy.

CDR3 DNA sequence: TGTGCCAGCAGCTTTATACGGCGGGAGGGCCGGATTACAGATACGCAGTATTTT. Translating gives CASSFIRREGRITDTQYF. The chain links TRBV11-2 to TRBJ2-3, with 9 bases fitting TRBD2. Germline CDR1 and CDR2: SGHAT and FQNNGV. Germline trimming cut 3 bases from V and 3 bases from J; bases unmatched to any gene: 13. The CDR3 is 18 amino acids.